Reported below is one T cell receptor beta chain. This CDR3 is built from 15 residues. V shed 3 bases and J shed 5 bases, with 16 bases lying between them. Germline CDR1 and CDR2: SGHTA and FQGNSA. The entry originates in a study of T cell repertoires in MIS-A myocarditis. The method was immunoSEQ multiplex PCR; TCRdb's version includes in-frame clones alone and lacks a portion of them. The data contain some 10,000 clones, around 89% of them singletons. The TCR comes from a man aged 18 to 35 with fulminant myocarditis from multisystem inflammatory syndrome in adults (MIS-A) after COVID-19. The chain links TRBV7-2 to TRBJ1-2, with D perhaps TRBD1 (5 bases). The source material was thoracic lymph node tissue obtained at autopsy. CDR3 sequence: CASSLGVWGEYGYTF. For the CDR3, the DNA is TGTGCCAGCAGCTTGGGGGTGTGGGGTGAATATGGCTACACCTTC.